This T cell receptor beta chain was found in a study of shared clonotypes between healthy human individuals. Assay used: immunoSEQ multiplex PCR; TCRdb lists only in-frame clones, some missing. In the table there are nearly 2 million clones, about 95% of which are singletons. Note on this clone: The antigen is unknown. Other DNA sequences of this sample code for an identical CDR3.

Naive CD8 cells comprised CD45RO-negative, CCR7-positively selected cells, excluding terminally differentiated effector memory CD45RA+ cells. General study findings and limits: Naive subsets generally had larger estimated richness than memory subsets. Sampling was confined to blood; repertoires within tissues likely differ. It was observed that approximately 5% of naive CD4 clonotypes were shared across a handful of donors. All-four-donor shared clonotypes had higher generation probabilities than non-shared clonotypes did.

CDR1 is GTSNPN, CDR2 SVGIG, per germline (reference sequence). This CDR3 has 11 residues. Trimming stripped 1 base from V and 7 bases from J, with 7 bases between. The rearrangement uses TRBV30 and TRBJ1-2; D unresolved. This clonotype was obtained from a man aged 18 to 29 in good health. Sequencing used naive CD8+ T cells sorted from blood. The CDR3 is CAWSEGLGYTF. Here the CDR3 DNA reads TGTGCCTGGAGTGAGGGTCTTGGCTACACCTTC.